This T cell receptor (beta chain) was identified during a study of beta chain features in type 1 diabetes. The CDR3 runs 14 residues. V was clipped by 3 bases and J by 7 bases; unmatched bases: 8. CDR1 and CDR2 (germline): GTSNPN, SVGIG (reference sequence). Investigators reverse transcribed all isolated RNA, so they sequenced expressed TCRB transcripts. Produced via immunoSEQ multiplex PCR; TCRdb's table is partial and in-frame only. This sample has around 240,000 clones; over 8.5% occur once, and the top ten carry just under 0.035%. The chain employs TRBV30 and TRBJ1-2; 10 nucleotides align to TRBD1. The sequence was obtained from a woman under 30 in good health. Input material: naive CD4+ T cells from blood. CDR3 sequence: CAWRGDRGTGGYTF. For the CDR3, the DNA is TGTGCCTGGAGAGGGGACAGGGGTACGGGTGGCTACACCTTC. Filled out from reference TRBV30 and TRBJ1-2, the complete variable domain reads SQTIHQWPATLVQPVGSPLSLECTVEGTSNPNLYWYRQAAGRGLQLLFYSVGIGQISSEVPQNLSASRPQDRQFILSSKKLLLSDSGFYLCAWRGDRGTGGYTFGSGTRLTVV.